This T cell receptor beta chain was sequenced during a study of cytomegalovirus exposure and HLA in healthy donors. Whole-study findings and limits: A missense DCLRE1C variant was associated with V- and J-gene trimming of TCR beta chains in a later analysis, and an independent cohort replicated the association. Sequencing likely generated an artifact that appeared as a cluster of highly shared sequence variants.

PCR used 60 Vbeta primers and 13 Jbeta primers. The repertoire was sequenced with immunoSEQ multiplex PCR; TCRdb's copy has only in-frame clones and lacks some. The sample includes about 100,000 clones, approximately 79% of them seen just once. With regard to this clone: Antigen specificity is unknown.

The CDR3 consists of 16 residues. V lost 4 bases to trimming and J lost 8 bases; unmatched junction nucleotides: 13. CDR1 and CDR2 from the germline V gene are SGHAT and FQNNGV. The V and J genes are TRBV11-2 and TRBJ1-4, with 7 bases aligning to TRBD1. The sequence was collected from an older woman in good health and CMV-seropositive. Input material: PBMCs. CDR3 amino acids: CASSSDQGVWEEKLFF. Here the CDR3 DNA reads TGTGCCAGCAGCTCGGACCAGGGGGTCTGGGAGGAAAAACTGTTTTTT. The full variable domain, with the rest looked up from reference TRBV11-2 and TRBJ1-4, is EAGVAQSPRYKIIEKRQSVAFWCNPISGHATLYWYQQILGQGPKLLIQFQNNGVVDDSQLPKDRFSAERLKGVDSTLKIQPAKLEDSAVYLCASSSDQGVWEEKLFFGSGTQLSVL.